The subject of this entry is one TCR beta chain. Per the original methods: Estimates of nucleated cell counts were drawn from the amplification of reference gene primers. The table came from immunoSEQ multiplex PCR; TCRdb's copy has only in-frame clones and leaves some out. V, J and clone size derive from that table, while D and trimming were established from the DNA sequence. The table has under 150,000 clones, 75% to 90% seen once; the top ten hold approximately 4.3%. This CDR3 comprises 17 residues. The ends lost 7 bases at V and 7 bases at J; junction bases unmatched: 13. CDR1 LGHNA and CDR2 YNFKEQ come from the germline V gene. The data were obtained in a study of blood T cell repertoires in COVID-19. Study at large: Both acute and convalescent COVID-19 samples were obtained from the United States, Italy and Spain. PBMCs, B-cell-depleted T cells, or T cells were the source of the cDNA or gDNA that made up the material.

This clonotype was sampled from a woman aged 50 to 65 with acute or convalescent COVID-19. Material for sequencing was peripheral blood. The chain combines TRBV4-2 with TRBJ2-5, with 15 bases matching TRBD2. The CDR3 reads CASNGLAGGRDEGTQYF. The CDR3 DNA follows: TGTGCCAGCAACGGACTAGCGGGGGGGCGAGATGAAGGGACCCAGTACTTC.